This TCR beta chain was identified during a study of T-cell memory formation after mild COVID-19. General observations from the study: Detection of some responders pre-infection suggested pre-existing cross-reactive memory T cells participated. The CD4+ clones that contracted clustered mainly within CM and EM, and the CD8+ clones concentrated in EMRA. Contracting clones, day 15 to 85, had balanced CD4/CD8, and later expanders favored CD4+.

This clonotype was observed at least ten times. Its antigen is unknown. The authors produced TCR alpha and TCR beta cDNA libraries with sample barcodes and UMIs by 5'RACE using constant-segment primers. TCRdb re-called the 5' RACE reads with MiXCR, one entry per CDR3 protein. The sample carries more than 400,000 distinct CDR3 sequences, roughly 18% recorded once. The CDR3 is 16 residues long. Germline assignment: CDR1 SEHNR and CDR2 FQNEAQ (reference sequence). V dropped 3 bases and J dropped 2 bases, with 14 bases sitting between them. Sequenced material: PBMCs or a T cell subset sorted from them (not recorded which). This sequence joins TRBV7-9 and TRBJ2-1; no firm D call. This TCR was recovered from an adult woman who had mild COVID-19 (a few samples of this study predate the infection). Cell type and time point are not known. Written as DNA, the CDR3 is TGTGCCAGCAGCTTCTGGGCCAGCCTCGCCTACAATGAGCAGTTCTTC. This gives the protein CASSFWASLAYNEQFF.